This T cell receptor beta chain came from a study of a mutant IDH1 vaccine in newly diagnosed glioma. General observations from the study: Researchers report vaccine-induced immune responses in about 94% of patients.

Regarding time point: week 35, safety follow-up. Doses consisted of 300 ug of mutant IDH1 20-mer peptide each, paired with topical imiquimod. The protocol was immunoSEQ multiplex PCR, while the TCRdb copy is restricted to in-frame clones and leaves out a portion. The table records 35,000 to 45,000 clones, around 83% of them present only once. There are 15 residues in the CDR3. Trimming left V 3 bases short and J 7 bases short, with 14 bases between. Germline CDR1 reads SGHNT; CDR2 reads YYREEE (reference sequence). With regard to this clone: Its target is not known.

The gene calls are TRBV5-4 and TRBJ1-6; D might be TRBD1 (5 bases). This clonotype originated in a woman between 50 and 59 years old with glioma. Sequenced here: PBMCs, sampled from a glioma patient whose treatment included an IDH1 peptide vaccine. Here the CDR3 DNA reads TGTGCCAGCAGCTCGGGGGGGAGTCAAAATTCACCCCTCCACTTT. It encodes CASSSGGSQNSPLHF.